A single sample gave rise to the 32 T cell receptor beta chains below, sequenced in a study of T cell responses to AZD1222 COVID-19 vaccine. The repertoire was sequenced with immunoSEQ multiplex PCR; TCRdb's copy has only in-frame clones and lacks some. The profile covers about 50,000 clones, with more than 70% appearing a single time and roughly 19% taken by the ten largest. Sequenced material: peripheral blood, taken on day 0 of MenACWY control vaccination. These receptor sequences come from an adult in good health.

The rearrangement links TRBV19 to TRBJ2-5, with D perhaps matching TRBD2 (6 bases). The V end was cut by 5 bases, the J end by 5 bases, with 18 bases between. Germline-derived CDR1 and CDR2 are LNHDA and SQIVND (reference sequence). This CDR3 has 15 residues. Here the CDR3 reads CASSPRALRGETQYF. CDR3 nucleotide sequence: TGTGCCAGTAGTCCGCGGGCCCTTCGGGGGGAGACCCAGTACTTC.

The chain joins TRBV11-2 to TRBJ1-4, with 8 bases fitting TRBD1. The CDR3 is made up of 17 amino acids. Per germline, CDR1 SGHAT and CDR2 FQNNGV. V shed 1 base, J shed 0 bases, and the junction held 4 bases outside the gene matches. CDR3 residues: CASSLGDRPATNEKLFF. For the CDR3, the DNA is TGTGCCAGCAGCTTAGGGGACAGGCCTGCAACTAATGAAAAACTGTTTTTT.

V is TRBV3-1 (or the pseudogene TRBV3-2) and J is TRBJ1-4; 9 bases are a match to TRBD1. After removal of 7 bases from V and 10 bases from J, the junction contained 4 bases not matched to a gene. This CDR3 has 12 residues. Germline CDR1 LGHDT, CDR2 YNNKEL (reference sequence). The CDR3 sequence is CASNRQGGKLFF. For the CDR3, the DNA is TGTGCCAGCAACAGACAGGGGGGAAAACTGTTTTTT.

The gene calls are TRBV28 and TRBJ1-1; D unclear. The CDR3 loop spans 14 amino acids. Looked up from germline, CDR1 is MDHEN and CDR2 is SYDVKM. Between the trimmed V and J ends, which lost 3 bases and 2 bases, there was a span of 10 bases. The CDR3 here is CASSLWRGNTEAFF. As DNA, the CDR3 is TGTGCCAGCAGTTTGTGGCGGGGAAACACTGAAGCTTTCTTT.

The chain joins TRBV7-8 to TRBJ2-3, with 7 bases that match TRBD1. With 3 bases clipped from V and 0 bases from J, the junction kept 0 bases outside the gene matches. Germline assignment: CDR1 SGHVS and CDR2 FQNEAQ. The CDR3 is 14 amino acids. As DNA, the CDR3 is TGTGCCAGCAGCTTGACAGGGAGCACAGATACGCAGTATTTT. This sequence encodes CASSLTGSTDTQYF.

The chain has TRBV9 and TRBJ2-2; no reliable D call. Germline CDR1 and CDR2: SGDLS and YYNGEE. V lost 3 bases to trimming and J lost 0 bases, with 9 bases between them. The CDR3 is 15 residues long. The CDR3 loop is CASSARVTNTGELFF. The CDR3 DNA reads TGTGCCAGCAGCGCCCGGGTTACGAACACCGGGGAGCTGTTTTTT. Variable domain in full (rest from reference TRBV9 and TRBJ2-2): DSGVTQTPKHLITATGQRVTLRCSPRSGDLSVYWYQQSLDQGLQFLIQYYNGEERAKGNILERFSAQQFPDLHSELNLSSLELGDSALYFCASSARVTNTGELFFGEGSRLTVL.

The chain's CDR3 is CASSSGTTTVTEQFF. DNA of the CDR3: TGTGCCAGCAGCTCCGGGACTACCACCGTCACTGAGCAGTTCTTC. The J gene is TRBJ2-1, the V gene TRBV6-2 or TRBV6-3, with 7 nucleotides matching TRBD2. V lost 6 bases and J lost 9; bases outside the gene matches: 14. CDR1 and CDR2 (germline): MNHEY, SVGEGT. The CDR3 length is 15 residues.

In regard to this clone: This specimen includes other DNA sequences encoding the same CDR3. This chain joins TRBV6-2 or TRBV6-3 and TRBJ1-1; D is ambiguous. Germline assignment: CDR1 MNHEY and CDR2 SVGEGT. V was cut by 2 bases and J by 5 bases, with 6 bases left in between. CDR3 length equals 12 residues. CDR3 in DNA: TGTGCCAGCAGTTACGGTGGGACTGAAGCTTTCTTT. It codes for CASSYGGTEAFF.

The J gene is TRBJ1-2, the V gene TRBV3-1 (or the pseudogene TRBV3-2); D unclear. The germline V gene has CDR1 LGHDT and CDR2 YNNKEL (reference sequence). The V end lost 5 bases, the J end lost 6 bases, and 13 bases lay between the germline ends. The CDR3 has 13 residues. CDR3 coding DNA: TGTGCCAGCAGCAACCAAAGGTATCATGGCTACACCTTC. Encoded protein: CASSNQRYHGYTF.

The genes are TRBV14 and TRBJ2-5, with D tentatively TRBD2 (6 bases). Trimming took off 3 bases at V and 2 bases at J, with 10 bases between the two ends. The CDR3 consists of 14 residues. CDR1 is SGHDN and CDR2 is FVKESK in the germline V gene. DNA for the CDR3: TGTGCCAGCAGCCAGCTAGCGACACAAGAGACCCAGTACTTC. Translating gives CASSQLATQETQYF.

The gene calls are TRBV7-9 and TRBJ1-6; D unclear. CDR1 and CDR2 (germline): SEHNR, FQNEAQ (reference sequence). The CDR3 has 13 amino acids. With 0 bases removed from V and 7 bases from J, the gap between germline ends came to 4 bases. CDR3 nucleotide sequence: TGTGCCAGCAGCTTAGCCACAAATTCACCCCTCCACTTT. Residues: CASSLATNSPLHF. Full variable domain (remainder filled in from reference TRBV7-9 and TRBJ1-6): DTGVSQNPRHKITKRGQNVTFRCDPISEHNRLYWYRQTLGQGPEFLTYFQNEAQLEKSRLLSDRFSAERPKGSFSTLEIQRTEQGDSAMYLCASSLATNSPLHFGNGTRLTVT.

In its sample, this clone was seen a few times. The rearrangement links TRBV4-2 to TRBJ2-7; 10 bases are shared with TRBD2. With V trimmed by 4 bases and J by 5 bases, 5 bases remained unmatched. CDR3 size: 14 residues. CDR1 is LGHNA, CDR2 YNFKEQ, per germline. CDR3 nucleotide sequence: TGTGCCAGCAGCCCCGGGACTAGCGACAACGAGCAGTACTTC. It encodes CASSPGTSDNEQYF.

The J gene is TRBJ1-1, the V gene TRBV6-5; no firm D call. Deletions cut 7 bases from V and 11 bases from J, with 20 bases between. The CDR3 length is 13 residues. Germline CDR1 is MNHEY and CDR2 is SVGAGI. The CDR3 region has the DNA TGTGCCAGCAACACGAATGGAGGGAATTCGGCTTTCTTT. Protein sequence: CASNTNGGNSAFF.

A few counts support this clone. The chain combines TRBV27 with TRBJ2-7, with TRBD2 identical over 12 bases. The germline CDR1 and CDR2 sequences are MNHEY and SMNVEV (reference sequence). Unmatched junction bases numbered 5, after V lost 5 bases and J lost 6 bases. The CDR3 extends over 14 amino acids. The CDR3 nucleotides read TGTGCCAGCAGTATCGGACTAGCGGGATCCGAGCAGTACTTC. Residues: CASSIGLAGSEQYF.

The chain links TRBV11-2 to TRBJ2-7; TRBD2 matches 11 bases. The V gene's germline CDR1 is SGHAT and CDR2 FQNNGV. This CDR3 comprises 16 residues. Trimming cost V 5 bases and J 0 bases; bases outside gene matches: 6. The CDR3 nucleotides are TGTGCCAGCAGCGGCCGACTAGCGGGGATCTCCTACGAGCAGTACTTC. This codes for CASSGRLAGISYEQYF.

This clone was picked up one time. The chain couples TRBV30 to TRBJ1-1; D gene ambiguous. CDR1 and CDR2 from the germline V gene are GTSNPN and SVGIG (reference sequence). The CDR3 consists of 15 residues. V was pared by 0 bases and J by 0 bases, with 11 bases between. DNA of the CDR3: TGTGCCTGGAGTGTACGAGTGGGAATGAACACTGAAGCTTTCTTT. Translated: CAWSVRVGMNTEAFF.

The chain uses TRBV30 and TRBJ1-5; tentative D call: TRBD1 (5 bases). Germline CDR1 GTSNPN, CDR2 SVGIG (reference sequence). The V and J ends lost 5 bases and 6 bases respectively, with 14 bases between them. This CDR3 has 13 residues. CDR3 sequence reads: CAWAGSSGQPQHF. In DNA, the CDR3 is TGTGCCTGGGCAGGGAGTAGTGGTCAGCCCCAGCATTTT.

The V call is TRBV6-5, the J call TRBJ1-6, with TRBD1 as a possible D gene (5 bases). V was pared by 6 bases and J by 6 bases, with 9 bases between. Germline CDR1 reads MNHEY; CDR2 reads SVGAGI. The CDR3 totals 13 residues. The CDR3 region has the DNA TGTGCCAGCAGACGGGACCCTAATTCACCCCTCCACTTT. The encoded protein is CASRRDPNSPLHF.

The chain carries TRBV5-1 and TRBJ2-7; D perhaps matches TRBD2 (6 bases). The ends were cut back, 0 bases at V and 7 bases at J, with 11 bases in the middle. Germline V gene lookup returns CDR1 SGHRS and CDR2 YFSETQ. CDR3 length equals 13 residues. The CDR3 here is CASSLGVAEEQYF. The DNA of the CDR3 is TGCGCCAGCAGCTTGGGGGTAGCGGAGGAGCAGTACTTC.

V is TRBV5-1 and J is TRBJ2-7; D remains unclear. V was pared by 2 bases and J by 3 bases, with 6 bases between. CDR3 length equals 12 residues. In germline, CDR1 is SGHRS, CDR2 YFSETQ. The CDR3 protein is CASSFGDYEQYF. The CDR3, as DNA: TGCGCCAGCAGCTTCGGAGACTACGAGCAGTACTTC.

The rearrangement joins TRBV7-2 to TRBJ1-1; D possibly corresponds to TRBD1 (6 bases). Trimming removed 5 bases at V and 5 bases at J, with 24 bases between. The CDR3 has 17 residues. CDR1 and CDR2 (germline): SGHTA, FQGNSA. The chain's CDR3 is CASSPTPHGGAMTEAFF. CDR3 sequence (DNA): TGTGCCAGCAGCCCAACTCCCCACGGGGGGGCGATGACTGAAGCTTTCTTT.

V gene TRBV28 combines with J gene TRBJ1-4; TRBD1 matches at 7 bases. This CDR3 has 14 residues. Germline V lookup: CDR1 MDHEN, CDR2 SYDVKM. The V and J ends lost 8 bases and 3 bases, in that order; junction bases with no gene match: 6. Here the CDR3 reads CASLQGRANEKLFF. The CDR3 DNA reads as TGTGCCAGCTTACAGGGGAGGGCTAATGAAAAACTGTTTTTT. Full variable domain (rest looked up from reference TRBV28 and TRBJ1-4): DVKVTQSSRYLVKRTGEKVFLECVQDMDHENMFWYRQDPGLGLRLIYFSYDVKMKEKGDIPEGYSVSREKKERFSLILESASTNQTSMYLCASLQGRANEKLFFGSGTQLSVL.

V and J are TRBV19 and TRBJ2-2; 9 bases match TRBD1. The J segment lost 6 bases and the V segment lost 5 bases, leaving 4 bases of the junction unmatched. CDR3 length: 14 amino acids. The germline V gene encodes CDR1 LNHDA and CDR2 SQIVND (reference sequence). The CDR3 spells CASSAGQGPGELFF. The CDR3 coding sequence is TGTGCCAGTAGTGCGGGACAGGGCCCCGGGGAGCTGTTTTTT.

The genes are TRBV12-5 and TRBJ2-7; D call uncertain. This CDR3 is built from 13 residues. In germline, CDR1 is LGHNT, CDR2 FRNRAP. V lost 6 bases, J lost 0 bases, and 9 bases lay in between. The CDR3 DNA sequence: TGTGCTAGTGGCCCCCAAGGCTCCTACGAGCAGTACTTC. Translating it yields CASGPQGSYEQYF.

This chain joins TRBV21-1 and TRBJ2-7; the table names TRBD2, a call not compared with the DNA. TRBV21-1 is a pseudogene. This CDR3 region has 13 residues. The CDR3 DNA reads TGTGCCAGTATTAGCGGGAAAGCCTACGAGCAGTACTTC. This encodes CASISGKAYEQYF.

This clone appeared a single time. The chain combines TRBV15 with TRBJ2-1; tentative D call: TRBD2 (7 bases). The V gene lost 4 bases and the J gene lost 7 bases, with 20 bases spanning the gap. The V gene's germline CDR1 is LNHNV and CDR2 YYDKDF (reference sequence). This CDR3 contains 16 residues. The CDR3 nucleotides read TGTGCCACCAGCAAGGGGGGGCGTGGATTTATGAATGAGCAGTTCTTC. Encoded protein: CATSKGGRGFMNEQFF.

V is TRBV3-1 (or the pseudogene TRBV3-2) and J is TRBJ2-1, with 7 positions matching TRBD2. Germline CDR1 is LGHDT and CDR2 is YNNKEL (reference sequence). The CDR3 is 18 amino acids. V trimming: 4 bases; J trimming: 7 bases; junction bases outside the gene matches: 19. This CDR3 reads CASSLPTERGGMGNEQFF. The DNA of the CDR3 is TGTGCCAGCAGCCTCCCTACCGAGCGGGGTGGGATGGGTAATGAGCAGTTCTTC.

This chain links TRBV13 with TRBJ2-1; the match to TRBD2 covers 8 bases. CDR1 PRHDT and CDR2 FYEKMQ come from the germline V gene (reference sequence). The CDR3 sequence is 15 residues long. V trimming: 5 bases; J trimming: 5 bases; junction bases outside the gene matches: 8. The CDR3: CASSGTGTSNNEQFF. The CDR3 bases are TGTGCCAGCAGCGGAACCGGGACTAGTAACAATGAGCAGTTCTTC.

The chain joins TRBV12-3 or TRBV12-4 to TRBJ1-2; D perhaps matches TRBD1 (5 bases). The CDR3 spans 13 residues. V shed 7 bases and J shed 6 bases, with 15 bases lying between them. In DNA, the CDR3 is TGTGCCAGCAACGGCGGCAGGGACGATGGCTACACCTTC. Encoded protein: CASNGGRDDGYTF.

The gene calls are TRBV5-1 and TRBJ1-2; a possible D gene is TRBD1 (5 bases). The CDR3 contains 17 residues. Per the germline V gene, CDR1 is SGHRS and CDR2 is YFSETQ. With 4 bases removed from V and 5 bases from J, the gap between germline ends came to 24 bases. As DNA, the CDR3 is TGCGCCAGCAGCCCGGGACGGGGTCCGAGTGGGGGATATGGCTACACCTTC. This sequence encodes CASSPGRGPSGGYGYTF.

This sequence joins TRBV5-1 and TRBJ2-5; 8 nucleotides agree with TRBD1. The V and J ends lost 3 bases and 5 bases, in that order; junction bases with no gene match: 6. CDR3 length equals 14 residues. Germline lookup yields CDR1 SGHRS and CDR2 YFSETQ. The CDR3 region is CASSSQTGVETQYF. The CDR3 DNA follows: TGCGCCAGCAGCTCACAGACAGGGGTGGAGACCCAGTACTTC.

The chain uses TRBV6-4 and TRBJ2-2; D not resolved. The CDR3 extends over 14 amino acids. The V gene's germline CDR1 is MRHNA and CDR2 SNTAGT. Trimming left V 4 bases short and J 0 bases short, with 6 bases between. The CDR3 nucleotides are TGTGCCAGCAGTGTTCAGTCGAACACCGGGGAGCTGTTTTTT. Amino acids: CASSVQSNTGELFF.